These 30 T cell receptor beta chains originate from one sample sequenced in a study of cytomegalovirus exposure and HLA in healthy donors. Use of 60 Vbeta and 13 Jbeta primers characterized the PCR. The data were produced by immunoSEQ multiplex PCR, yet TCRdb's version contains in-frame clones alone and is incomplete. The data hold roughly 160,000 clones, with roughly 80% observed a single time. The sequencing sample was made of PBMCs. Every receptor here comes from a middle-aged man in good health and CMV-seropositive.

The chain recombines TRBV5-1 with TRBJ1-4, with D perhaps TRBD1 (5 bases). The CDR3 length is 15 residues. Germline V gives CDR1 SGHRS, CDR2 YFSETQ. The V gene lost 4 bases and the J gene lost 0 bases, with 10 bases spanning the gap. As DNA, the CDR3 is TGCGCCAGCAGCCAGGGCTCTGCAACTAATGAAAAACTGTTTTTT. Translation: CASSQGSATNEKLFF.

This clone was seen only a few times. V and J are TRBV5-6 and TRBJ2-3; tentatively, D is TRBD1 (5 bases). CDR1 is SGHDT, CDR2 YYEEEE, per germline. Trimming removed 2 bases from V and 7 bases from J, with 11 bases in between. The CDR3 sequence is 13 residues long. CDR3 sequence reads: CASSFWGLHTQYF. The CDR3 nucleotides read TGTGCCAGCAGCTTTTGGGGCCTCCATACGCAGTATTTT.

This clone came up once. The chain uses TRBV11-3 and TRBJ2-2; 7 bases map to TRBD1. The germline gives CDR1 SGHNT, CDR2 YENEEA. The CDR3 contains 15 residues. V lost 5 bases and J lost 6; bases outside the gene matches: 9. In nucleotides, the CDR3 is TGTGCCAGCAGCCCCGACAGGGTCCACGCCGGGGAGCTGTTTTTT. Residues: CASSPDRVHAGELFF.

The V gene is TRBV9, the J gene TRBJ2-1, with a possible D match to TRBD1 (5 bases). Germline V gives CDR1 SGDLS, CDR2 YYNGEE. This CDR3 is built from 16 residues. V shed 4 bases and J shed 3 bases, with 17 bases lying between them. As DNA, the CDR3 is TGTGCCAGCAGCCCGTCGTTTGGACACTACTACAATGAGCAGTTCTTC. It encodes CASSPSFGHYYNEQFF.

This chain uses TRBV30 with TRBJ2-5; TRBD2 might be the D (6 bases). V dropped 2 bases and J dropped 4 bases, with 11 bases sitting between them. Germline V gene sequence: CDR1 GTSNPN, CDR2 SVGIG (reference sequence). This CDR3 is 13 amino acids long. The CDR3 is CAWSRLEGETQYF. As DNA, the CDR3 is TGTGCCTGGAGTAGACTAGAAGGAGAGACCCAGTACTTC.

CDR3 nucleotides: TGTGCCAGCAGCTTTGGGCAGAACACCGGGGAGCTGTTTTTT. Encoded protein: CASSFGQNTGELFF. The V call is TRBV11-2, the J call TRBJ2-2; D is unresolved. This CDR3 spans 14 amino acids. Germline CDR1 SGHAT, CDR2 FQNNGV. Between the trimmed V and J ends, which lost 3 bases and 1 base, there was a span of 6 bases. The variable domain in full, completed from reference TRBV11-2 and TRBJ2-2, reads EAGVAQSPRYKIIEKRQSVAFWCNPISGHATLYWYQQILGQGPKLLIQFQNNGVVDDSQLPKDRFSAERLKGVDSTLKIQPAKLEDSAVYLCASSFGQNTGELFFGEGSRLTVL.

The chain combines TRBV28 with TRBJ1-6; 8 bases are shared with TRBD1. Trimming cost V 3 bases and J 6 bases; bases outside gene matches: 10. The CDR3 has 17 amino acids. From germline, CDR1 is MDHEN and CDR2 SYDVKM. The CDR3 loop reads CASSFSGGQVTNSPLHF. CDR3 sequence (DNA): TGTGCCAGCAGTTTTAGTGGGGGACAGGTGACTAATTCACCCCTCCACTTT.

The chain combines TRBV5-1 with TRBJ1-6; 7 bases align to TRBD1. J gave up 4 bases and V 4 bases, and 5 bases lay outside the gene matches. The length of the CDR3 is 15 residues. Per germline, CDR1 SGHRS and CDR2 YFSETQ. The CDR3 region is CASSRGTEYNSPLHF. CDR3 DNA: TGCGCCAGCAGCCGGGGGACAGAATATAATTCACCCCTCCACTTT.

The chain uses TRBV25-1 and TRBJ1-4; perhaps TRBD1 as D (6 bases). Trimming pared 2 bases from V and 0 bases from J, leaving 10 bases between. In germline, CDR1 is MGHDK, CDR2 SYGVNS. The CDR3 is 16 amino acids. The CDR3 loop is CASSEGQLATNEKLFF. The CDR3 nucleotides read TGTGCCAGCAGTGAAGGACAGCTAGCAACTAATGAAAAACTGTTTTTT.

This chain uses TRBV4-3 with TRBJ1-1; 11 bases agree with TRBD1. Germline CDR1 is LGHNA and CDR2 is YSLEER. This CDR3 is built from 13 residues. With V trimmed by 2 bases and J by 8 bases, 1 base remained unmatched. The CDR3 region has the DNA TGCGCCAGCAGCCAAAGGACAGGGGGCGAAGCTTTCTTT. As protein: CASSQRTGGEAFF.

This clone turned up a few times. The chain is built from TRBV6-5 and TRBJ1-2, with 7 bases aligning to TRBD1. The V gene end was trimmed by 8 bases and the J gene end by 5 bases; junction bases not matched to a gene: 2. This CDR3 has 11 residues. Germline CDR1 reads MNHEY; CDR2 reads SVGAGI. CDR3: CASQGVYGYTF. The CDR3 region has the DNA TGTGCCAGCCAGGGGGTTTATGGCTACACCTTC.

J is TRBJ1-2 and V is TRBV29-1; 7 nucleotides agree with TRBD1. Germline trimming cut 0 bases from V and 6 bases from J; bases unmatched to any gene: 4. CDR1 is SQVTM, CDR2 ANQGSEA, per germline. The CDR3 covers 13 residues. Written as DNA, the CDR3 is TGCAGCGTTGAAGATCCAACAGGGGATGGCTACACCTTC. Protein: CSVEDPTGDGYTF. Complete variable domain (other parts from reference TRBV29-1 and TRBJ1-2): SAVISQKPSRDICQRGTSLTIQCQVDSQVTMMFWYRQQPGQSLTLIATANQGSEATYESGFVIDKFPISRPNLTFSTLTVSNMSPEDSSIYLCSVEDPTGDGYTFGSGTRLTVV.

The chain employs TRBV11-2 and TRBJ2-5, with 10 bases fitting TRBD2. This CDR3 comprises 17 residues. The germline gives CDR1 SGHAT, CDR2 FQNNGV. The V gene end was trimmed by 1 base and the J gene end by 4 bases; junction bases not matched to a gene: 9. The CDR3 nucleotides read TGTGCCAGCAGCTTAGGGAGGAGCGGGGGGGCGGCAGAGACCCAGTACTTC. Amino acid sequence: CASSLGRSGGAAETQYF.

CDR3: CASSHPSAGYLADEQYF. The CDR3 DNA sequence: TGCGCCAGCAGCCACCCGAGTGCGGGCTATCTCGCGGACGAGCAGTACTTC. The genes are TRBV4-1 and TRBJ2-7; TRBD2 might be the D (5 bases). Germline CDR1 reads MGHRA; CDR2 reads YSYEKL. CDR3 length equals 17 residues. Trimming left V 3 bases short and J 5 bases short, with 23 bases between.

The rearrangement joins TRBV5-1 to TRBJ2-7; the match to TRBD1 covers 7 bases. This CDR3 has 14 residues. Germline loops: CDR1 SGHRS, CDR2 YFSETQ. V lost 6 bases, J lost 5 bases, and 11 bases stayed unmatched. In DNA form, the CDR3 reads TGCGCCAGCACGCGCGGAACAGGGGAGCACGAGCAGTACTTC. The encoded protein is CASTRGTGEHEQYF.

V usage is TRBV7-2 and J usage is TRBJ1-2; 7 positions agree with TRBD1. Germline V gives CDR1 SGHTA, CDR2 FQGNSA. With 5 bases clipped from V and 12 bases from J, the junction kept 12 bases outside the gene matches. The CDR3 runs 13 residues. DNA for the CDR3: TGTGCCAGCAGCCTAGGGGGAAAGGACAGGAACACCTTC. Translating it yields CASSLGGKDRNTF.

The chain is built from TRBV6-6 and TRBJ2-3; the match to TRBD1 covers 7 bases. The CDR3 is 16 residues long. With 0 bases clipped from V and 5 bases from J, the junction kept 8 bases outside the gene matches. Germline-derived CDR1 and CDR2 are MNHNY and SVGAGI (reference sequence). As DNA, the CDR3 is TGTGCCAGCAGTTACTCGTACAGGGGTGCTATAGATACGCAGTATTTT. This gives the protein CASSYSYRGAIDTQYF.

V gene TRBV9 combines with J gene TRBJ2-3; no reliable D call. The CDR3 is made up of 15 amino acids. V was pared by 4 bases and J by 1 base, with 13 bases between. CDR1 is SGDLS, CDR2 YYNGEE, per germline. CDR3 region: CASSPRVDGTDTQYF. In DNA form, the CDR3 reads TGTGCCAGCAGCCCCCGGGTAGACGGCACAGATACGCAGTATTTT.

The chain has TRBV11-2 and TRBJ2-2; the match to TRBD2 covers 8 bases. In germline, CDR1 is SGHAT, CDR2 FQNNGV. CDR3 size: 19 residues. V shed 2 bases, J shed 1 base, and the junction held 12 bases outside the gene matches. The DNA for the CDR3 is TGTGCCAGCAGCTTATCAGGGACTAGGGAGGATCTGAACACCGGGGAGCTGTTTTTT. It yields the protein CASSLSGTREDLNTGELFF.

With respect to this clone: Other DNA sequences within the sample encode an identical CDR3. V and J are TRBV5-4 and TRBJ2-5; TRBD2 aligns across 16 bases. This CDR3 has 17 residues. Germline V gene sequence: CDR1 SGHNT, CDR2 YYREEE (reference sequence). V lost 4 bases to trimming and J lost 1 base; unmatched junction nucleotides: 4. DNA of the CDR3: TGTGCCAGCAGCCCGGGGACTAGCGGGGGGGCCCAAGAGACCCAGTACTTC. Translation: CASSPGTSGGAQETQYF.

In this sample, this clone turned up once. The chain uses TRBV29-1 and TRBJ1-2; D might be TRBD1 (6 bases). Germline lookup yields CDR1 SQVTM and CDR2 ANQGSEA. V was clipped by 5 bases and J by 2 bases, with 18 bases between them. The CDR3 has 15 residues. The CDR3 here is CSVTPQGAPNYGYTF. DNA for the CDR3: TGCAGCGTTACGCCACAGGGAGCTCCCAACTATGGCTACACCTTC. The entire variable domain, with the rest obtained from reference TRBV29-1 and TRBJ1-2, is as follows: SAVISQKPSRDICQRGTSLTIQCQVDSQVTMMFWYRQQPGQSLTLIATANQGSEATYESGFVIDKFPISRPNLTFSTLTVSNMSPEDSSIYLCSVTPQGAPNYGYTFGSGTRLTVV.

The chain employs TRBV18 and TRBJ2-7, with D possibly being TRBD1 (6 bases). The CDR3 sequence is 14 residues long. Per germline, CDR1 KGHSH and CDR2 LQKENI. Between the trimmed V and J ends, which lost 3 bases and 5 bases, there was a span of 14 bases. In nucleotides, the CDR3 is TGTGCCAGCTCACCCACAGGGTATTTCGACGAGCAGTACTTC. This translates into CASSPTGYFDEQYF.

This clone appeared once. The CDR3 nucleotides are TGTGCCAGCAGCTCCCCGAGACAGGGCTCTTATGGCTACACCTTC. Protein: CASSSPRQGSYGYTF. J is TRBJ1-2 and V is TRBV14, with 7 positions matching TRBD1. The CDR3 sequence is 15 residues long. The J segment lost 5 bases and the V segment lost 5 bases, leaving 11 bases of the junction unmatched. The germline V gene has CDR1 SGHDN and CDR2 FVKESK.

The V and J genes are TRBV11-2 and TRBJ2-5; the match to TRBD1 covers 7 bases. The germline V gene has CDR1 SGHAT and CDR2 FQNNGV. The CDR3 sequence is 14 residues long. Losses at the gene ends were 4 bases for V and 7 bases for J; bases not matched to a gene: 9. CDR3 nucleotide sequence: TGTGCCAGCAGCTACGGTCGGGACAGTGGGACCCAGTACTTC. Its protein is CASSYGRDSGTQYF.

The V gene is TRBV19, the J gene TRBJ2-3; D is possibly TRBD2 (5 bases). The CDR3 length is 14 residues. V was trimmed by 7 bases and J by 4 bases, leaving 15 bases between them. Per the germline V gene, CDR1 is LNHDA and CDR2 is SQIVND (reference sequence). CDR3 loop: CASTPIGVSDTQYF. For the CDR3, the DNA is TGTGCCAGTACCCCAATCGGGGTATCAGATACGCAGTATTTT.

This clone was found once. The gene calls are TRBV5-1 and TRBJ2-5, with 9 positions matching TRBD1. Germline values: CDR1 SGHRS, CDR2 YFSETQ. V was clipped by 2 bases and J by 1 base; unmatched bases: 6. This CDR3 contains 16 residues. CDR3 loop: CASSFGNRGLQETQYF. CDR3 bases: TGCGCCAGCAGCTTTGGGAACAGGGGGCTCCAAGAGACCCAGTACTTC.

The chain uses TRBV7-8 and TRBJ2-7; 10 bases line up with TRBD1. The V gene end was trimmed by 5 bases and the J gene end by 1 base; junction bases not matched to a gene: 8. The germline V gene has CDR1 SGHVS and CDR2 FQNEAQ. The CDR3 sequence is 16 residues long. The CDR3 sequence is CASSPGQGTISYEQYF. As DNA, the CDR3 is TGTGCCAGCAGCCCGGGACAGGGGACGATATCCTACGAGCAGTACTTC.

This chain connects TRBV11-2 to TRBJ1-6, with D uncertain. Germline lookup yields CDR1 SGHAT and CDR2 FQNNGV. V was clipped by 1 base and J by 4 bases, with 8 bases between them. CDR3 length: 15 residues. This chain's CDR3 is CASSLGQNYNSPLHF. CDR3 coding DNA: TGTGCCAGCAGCTTAGGGCAGAATTATAATTCACCCCTCCACTTT. Filled out from reference TRBV11-2 and TRBJ1-6, the complete variable domain reads EAGVAQSPRYKIIEKRQSVAFWCNPISGHATLYWYQQILGQGPKLLIQFQNNGVVDDSQLPKDRFSAERLKGVDSTLKIQPAKLEDSAVYLCASSLGQNYNSPLHFGNGTRLTVT.

V gene TRBV5-4 combines with J gene TRBJ2-2, with D tentatively TRBD2 (7 bases). Deletions cut 4 bases from V and 6 bases from J, with 22 bases between. The CDR3 has 17 residues. Germline V gene data show CDR1 as SGHNT and CDR2 as YYREEE (reference sequence). CDR3 in amino acids: CASSPLRSGGAPGELFF. The CDR3 bases are TGTGCCAGCAGCCCCCTCAGATCGGGGGGCGCGCCCGGGGAGCTGTTTTTT.

V and J are TRBV7-6 and TRBJ2-1; 8 bases agree with TRBD1. CDR3 size: 18 residues. V dropped 5 bases and J dropped 2; count of bases not matched to a gene: 14. CDR1 and CDR2 from the germline V gene are SGHVS and FNYEAQ. The chain's CDR3 is CASSPLHPGQGTYNEQFF. CDR3 bases: TGTGCCAGCAGCCCCCTCCACCCCGGACAGGGCACCTACAATGAGCAGTTCTTC.